These 13 T cell receptor beta chains originate from one sample sequenced in a study of post-analysis software for immune sequencing data. Findings and caveats of the study: Patients showed TRBV5-6, TRBV5-1 and TRBV20-1 among roughly 5 TRBV segments more frequent than in controls.

Their antigens are not known. Unique molecular identifiers were present in the TCR beta cDNA libraries. TCRdb reprocessed the PCR reads with MiXCR, giving one entry per CDR3 protein. The data contain under 900,000 distinct CDR3 sequences, around 53% of them singletons. Sequencing was done on a sample of blood. The receptors come from a girl aged 5 to 17 with multiple sclerosis.

The chain combines TRBV7-9 with TRBJ2-2, with a possible D match to TRBD2 (5 bases). The V gene's germline CDR1 is SEHNR and CDR2 FQNEAQ (reference sequence). The length of the CDR3 is 17 residues. V was pared by 2 bases and J by 0 bases, with 13 bases between. The CDR3 protein is CASSLSRAIANTGELFF. DNA for the CDR3: TGTGCCAGCAGCTTATCGAGGGCGATCGCGAACACCGGGGAGCTGTTTTTT.

This chain links TRBV7-2 with TRBJ2-3; possible D gene TRBD2, 6 bases. This CDR3 spans 13 amino acids. V dropped 9 bases and J dropped 4 bases, with 14 bases sitting between them. The germline V gene has CDR1 SGHTA and CDR2 FQGNSA. CDR3 DNA sequence: TGTGCCAGTACGAAGACTAGTGCAGATACGCAGTATTTT. Its translation: CASTKTSADTQYF.

For the CDR3, the DNA is TGTGCCACCAGCTTAAGTCGAGACGGGTACTACGAGCAGTACTTC. It translates to CATSLSRDGYYEQYF. V usage is TRBV15 and J usage is TRBJ2-7, with unresolved D. Germline CDR1 and CDR2: LNHNV and YYDKDF (reference sequence). Between the trimmed V and J ends, which lost 5 bases and 3 bases, there was a span of 17 bases. The CDR3 has 15 amino acids.

The V gene is TRBV3-1, the J gene TRBJ2-1; TRBD2 is a possible D gene (6 bases). The CDR3 totals 18 residues. Trimming removed 1 base from V and 4 bases from J, with 20 bases in between. CDR1 is LGHDT, CDR2 YNNKEL, per germline (reference sequence). CDR3 DNA sequence: TGTGCCAGCAGCCAAGTGGGGGGTCGATCCCTCCGGTACAATGAGCAGTTCTTC. It codes for CASSQVGGRSLRYNEQFF.

V gene TRBV6-1 combines with J gene TRBJ2-1; TRBD1 might be the D (6 bases). Matching the DNA end better, TRBJ2-7 makes the J call doubtful. This CDR3 has 14 residues. CDR1 MNHNS and CDR2 SASEGT come from the germline V gene. The CDR3 region is CASSDVRDILEQYF. DNA for the CDR3: TGTGCCAGCAGTGACGTCCGGGACATCCTCGAGCAGTACTTC.

The CDR3 loop reads CSALEVTQYF. The CDR3 nucleotides read TGCAGCGCCCTTGAGGTTACGCAGTATTTT. The chain is built from TRBV29-1 and TRBJ2-3; D not resolved. The V end lost 7 bases, the J end lost 8 bases, and 10 bases lay between the germline ends. There are 10 residues in the CDR3. Looked up from germline, CDR1 is SQVTM and CDR2 is ANQGSEA.

The gene calls are TRBV5-1 and TRBJ2-7; 9 nucleotides line up with TRBD2. The better agreement between TRBJ2-5 and the DNA end casts doubt on the J call. This CDR3 spans 15 amino acids. Germline V lookup: CDR1 SGHRS, CDR2 YFSETQ. The CDR3 region is CASSLRAGGLETQYF. In nucleotides, the CDR3 is TGCGCCAGCAGCCTTCGAGCGGGAGGTTTGGAGACCCAGTACTTC.

The chain links TRBV12-5 to TRBJ1-2; D uncertain. Trimming cost V 1 base and J 0 bases, with 3 bases left between them. Germline V gene data show CDR1 as LGHNT and CDR2 as FRNRAP. The CDR3 loop spans 13 amino acids. The CDR3 nucleotides read TGTGCTAGTGGTTTGGGGACTAACTATGGCTACACCTTC. Amino acid sequence: CASGLGTNYGYTF.

This clonotype was seen a handful of times. The chain carries TRBV7-9 and TRBJ1-2, with D perhaps TRBD1 (5 bases). Germline loops: CDR1 SEHNR, CDR2 FQNEAQ (reference sequence). Trimming removed 1 base from V and 3 bases from J, with 18 bases in between. The CDR3 has 17 residues. CDR3 DNA sequence: TGTGCCAGCAGCTTAGTGACATGGGGCGAGTCTCACTATGGCTACACCTTC. It yields the protein CASSLVTWGESHYGYTF.

The V and J genes are TRBV5-1 and TRBJ1-2; no clear D. The V gene lost 2 bases and the J gene lost 5 bases, with 10 bases spanning the gap. The CDR3 covers 13 residues. Germline CDR1 reads SGHRS; CDR2 reads YFSETQ. The CDR3: CASSFGTTYGYTF. The CDR3 DNA follows: TGCGCCAGCAGCTTCGGTACGACATATGGCTACACCTTC.

Remarks on this clonotype: At one end, the junction sequence differs from germline, possibly due to a read error. The chain couples TRBV29-1 to TRBJ2-3; 8 bases are a match to TRBD2. CDR3 length: 14 residues. CDR1 SQVTM and CDR2 ANQGSEA come from the germline V gene. The DNA for the CDR3 is TGCAGCGACACACACCGGGAGGGCGGATATACACAGTATTTT. Translated, it gives CSDTHREGGYTQYF.

The chain combines TRBV7-6 with TRBJ2-7; possible D gene TRBD1, 5 bases. CDR3 length: 16 amino acids. Trimming stripped 4 bases from V and 4 bases from J, with 20 bases between. Germline CDR1 reads SGHVS; CDR2 reads FNYEAQ. Written as DNA, the CDR3 is TGTGCCAGCAGCTCGCATTCAGGACAAGCTCTATACGAGCAGTACTTC. Its translation is CASSSHSGQALYEQYF.

The J gene is TRBJ2-7, the V gene TRBV3-1; TRBD1 aligns across 7 bases. V shed 5 bases, J shed 0 bases, and the junction held 7 bases outside the gene matches. Germline V gene lookup returns CDR1 LGHDT and CDR2 YNNKEL (reference sequence). The CDR3 length is 15 residues. CDR3 bases: TGTGCCAGCAGCGCCTCACAGGGGACCTCCTACGAGCAGTACTTC. It yields the protein CASSASQGTSYEQYF.